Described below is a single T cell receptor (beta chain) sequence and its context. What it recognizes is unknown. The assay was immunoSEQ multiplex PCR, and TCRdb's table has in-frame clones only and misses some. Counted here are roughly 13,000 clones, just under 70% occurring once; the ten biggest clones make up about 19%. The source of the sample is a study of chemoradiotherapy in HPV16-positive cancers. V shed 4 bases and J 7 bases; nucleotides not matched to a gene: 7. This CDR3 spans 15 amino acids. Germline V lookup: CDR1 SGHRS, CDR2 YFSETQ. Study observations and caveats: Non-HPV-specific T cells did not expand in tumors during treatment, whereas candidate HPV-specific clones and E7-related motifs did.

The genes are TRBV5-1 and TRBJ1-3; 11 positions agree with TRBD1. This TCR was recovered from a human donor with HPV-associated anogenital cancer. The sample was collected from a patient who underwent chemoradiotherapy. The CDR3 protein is CASSTGQGGRNTIYF. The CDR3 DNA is TGCGCCAGCAGCACGGGACAGGGGGGAAGGAACACCATATATTTT.